Listed below are T cell receptor beta chains from one sample, sequenced in a study of regulatory and conventional T cells in RAG deficiency. Profiling relied on immunoSEQ multiplex PCR, and the TCRdb table lists in-frame clones only, not all of them. The sample has about 34,000 clones, more than 75% seen once. These sequences were also reported in another study, on regulatory T cells.

Sequences were obtained from CD4+ effector T cells sorted from blood. The origin of the receptors is a human donor in good health. CDR3s leave out the opening cysteine and the closing phenylalanine or tryptophan.

v_call	j_call	cdr3_aa
TRBV28	TRBJ2-2	ASSLPAEAGELF
TRBV9	TRBJ2-1	ASSSTAGGLYNEQF
TRBV6-1	TRBJ1-2	ASSKEGTGGKGYT
TRBV5-6	TRBJ2-2	ASSLVASPTGELF
TRBV5-1	TRBJ2-2	ASLDDRGAGELF
TRBV18	TRBJ2-6	ASSPLPGAGANVLT
TRBV4-2	TRBJ2-6	ASSPTLAGGRKLNSGANVLT
TRBV9	TRBJ2-2	ASSVNRGSGELF
TRBV10-3	TRBJ1-2	AISEGPGNYGYT
TRBV7-9	TRBJ2-7	ASSLTWTGASYEQY
TRBV4-1	TRBJ2-7	ASSEPRGRSYEQY
TRBV4-1	TRBJ1-2	ASSQILLGRVYGYT
TRBV28	TRBJ1-6	ASSFRRPYNSPLH
TRBV27	TRBJ1-5	ASSLLGGGGNQPQH
TRBV5-4	TRBJ1-1	ASTPDGTVNTEAF
TRBV6-5	TRBJ1-1	ASSYNGVRTAEAF
TRBV7-3	TRBJ1-6	ASSLTQSGSPLH
TRBV6-6	TRBJ2-3	ASTPGQGGTDTQY
TRBV6-7	TRBJ2-3	ASSYGRDRGSLGTDTQY
TRBV11-2	TRBJ2-3	ASSLAGTVTDTQY
TRBV20-1	TRBJ1-2	SARVAVGYT
TRBV21-1	TRBJ1-1	ASSGDSNTEAF
TRBV9	TRBJ2-1	ASSVAGQKQF
TRBV1	TRBJ2-2	TSSHIGSGNTGELF
TRBV30	TRBJ1-4	AWSAGGSTNEKLF
TRBV6-6	TRBJ2-7	ASSASSYEQY
TRBV9	TRBJ2-5	ASSVGVFETQY
TRBV11-3	TRBJ2-3	ASSLSGDTQY
TRBV5-4	TRBJ2-7	ASSTVAGTEQY
TRBV6-5	TRBJ1-4	ASKQGIATNEKLF
TRBV11-1	TRBJ2-5	ASSFLSTPETQY
TRBV21-1	TRBJ1-5	ASSKAGQLAQPQH
TRBV6-1	TRBJ1-4	ASSPQGVDEKLF
TRBV30	TRBJ1-6	AWGNPGQGVYSPLH
TRBV15	TRBJ2-3	ATSRVNTDTQY
TRBV28	TRBJ1-5	ASSAGHSNQPQH
TRBV5-4	TRBJ2-5	ASSLATGLETQY
TRBV9	TRBJ2-2	ASGGVRTGELF
TRBV7-6	TRBJ2-3	ASSLVQGPDTQY
TRBV7-2	TRBJ2-2	ASSFPGTGELF
TRBV5-5	TRBJ2-5	ASSSPGGFVTPQETQY
TRBV18	TRBJ1-1	ASSPQFTGMNTEAF
TRBV6-1	TRBJ2-3	ASSGRQGLSWNTQY
TRBV2	TRBJ1-5	ASSEWGQVNNQPQH
TRBV5-6	TRBJ2-3	ASSSRPVTDTQY
TRBV28	TRBJ1-3	ASGTGGAAGNTIY
TRBV4-1	TRBJ1-2	ASSQVAVGYGYT
TRBV9	TRBJ2-1	ASSVKVRGLNHEQF
TRBV7-8	TRBJ1-3	ASSLVRGRNTIY
TRBV30	TRBJ2-3	AWSVMGKGIYTQY
TRBV5-4	TRBJ2-7	ASSLEIAGVSSYEQY
TRBV11-3	TRBJ2-5	ASSRTSGGLQETQY
TRBV7-8	TRBJ2-5	ASSGGVLAGVKETQY
TRBV30	TRBJ1-6	AWAGQGNSPLH
TRBV10-2	TRBJ1-3	ASKAGTGGNTIY
TRBV6-1	TRBJ2-3	ASRQDRGSSTQY
TRBV9	TRBJ1-4	ASSVEHSATNEKLF